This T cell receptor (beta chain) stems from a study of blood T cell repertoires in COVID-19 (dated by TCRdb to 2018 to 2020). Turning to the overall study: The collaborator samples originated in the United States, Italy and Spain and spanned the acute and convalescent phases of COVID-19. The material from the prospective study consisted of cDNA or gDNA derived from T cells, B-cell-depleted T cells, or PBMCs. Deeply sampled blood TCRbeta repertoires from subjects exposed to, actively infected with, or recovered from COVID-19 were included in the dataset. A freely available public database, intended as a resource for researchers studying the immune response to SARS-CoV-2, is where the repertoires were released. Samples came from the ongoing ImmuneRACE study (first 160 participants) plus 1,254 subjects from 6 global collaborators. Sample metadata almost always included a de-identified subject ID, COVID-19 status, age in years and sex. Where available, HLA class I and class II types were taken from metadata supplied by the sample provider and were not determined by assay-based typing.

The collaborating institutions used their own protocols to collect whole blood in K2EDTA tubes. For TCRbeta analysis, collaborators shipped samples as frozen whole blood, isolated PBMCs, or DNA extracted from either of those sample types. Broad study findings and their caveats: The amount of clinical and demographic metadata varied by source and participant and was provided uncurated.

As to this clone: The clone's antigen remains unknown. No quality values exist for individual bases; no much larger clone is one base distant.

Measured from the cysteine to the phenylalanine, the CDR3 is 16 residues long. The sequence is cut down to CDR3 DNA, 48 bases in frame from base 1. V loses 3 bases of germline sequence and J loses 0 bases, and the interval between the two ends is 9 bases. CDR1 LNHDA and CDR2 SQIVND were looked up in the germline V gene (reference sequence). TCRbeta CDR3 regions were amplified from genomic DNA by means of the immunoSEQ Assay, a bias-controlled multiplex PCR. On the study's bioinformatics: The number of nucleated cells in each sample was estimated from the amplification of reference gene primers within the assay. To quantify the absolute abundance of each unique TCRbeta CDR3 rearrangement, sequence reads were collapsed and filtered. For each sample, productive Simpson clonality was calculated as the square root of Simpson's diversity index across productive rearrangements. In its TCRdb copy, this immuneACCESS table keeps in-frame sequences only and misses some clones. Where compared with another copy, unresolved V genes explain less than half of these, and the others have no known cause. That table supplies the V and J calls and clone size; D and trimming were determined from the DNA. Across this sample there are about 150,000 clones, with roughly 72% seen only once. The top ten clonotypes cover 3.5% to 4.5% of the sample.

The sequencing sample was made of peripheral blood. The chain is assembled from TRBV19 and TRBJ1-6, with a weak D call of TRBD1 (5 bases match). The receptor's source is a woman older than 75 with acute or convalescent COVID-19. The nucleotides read TGTGCCAGTAGTATGCAGGGAAACTCCTATAATTCACCCCTCCACTTT. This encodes CASSMQGNSYNSPLHF.